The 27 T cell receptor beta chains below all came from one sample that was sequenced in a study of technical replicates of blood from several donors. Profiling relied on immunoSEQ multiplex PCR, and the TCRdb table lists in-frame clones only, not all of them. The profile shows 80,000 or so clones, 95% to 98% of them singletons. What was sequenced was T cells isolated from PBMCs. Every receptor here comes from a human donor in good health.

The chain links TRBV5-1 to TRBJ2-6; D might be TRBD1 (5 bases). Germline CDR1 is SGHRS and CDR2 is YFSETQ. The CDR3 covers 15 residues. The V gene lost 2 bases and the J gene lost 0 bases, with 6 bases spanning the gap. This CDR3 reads CASSLGHSGANVLTF. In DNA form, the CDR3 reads TGCGCCAGCAGCTTAGGACACTCTGGGGCCAACGTCCTGACTTTC.

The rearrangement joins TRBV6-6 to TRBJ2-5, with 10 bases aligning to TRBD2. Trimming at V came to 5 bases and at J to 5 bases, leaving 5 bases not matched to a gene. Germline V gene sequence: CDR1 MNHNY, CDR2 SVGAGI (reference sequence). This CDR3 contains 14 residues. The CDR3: CASSPGTSDETQYF. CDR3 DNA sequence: TGTGCCAGCAGTCCCGGGACTAGCGACGAGACCCAGTACTTC.

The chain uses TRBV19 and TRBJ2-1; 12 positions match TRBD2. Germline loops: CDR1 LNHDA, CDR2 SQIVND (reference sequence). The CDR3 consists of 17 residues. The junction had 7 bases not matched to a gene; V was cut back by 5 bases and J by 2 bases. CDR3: CASSATSGRTTYNEQFF. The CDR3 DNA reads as TGTGCCAGTAGTGCAACTAGCGGGAGGACCACCTACAATGAGCAGTTCTTC. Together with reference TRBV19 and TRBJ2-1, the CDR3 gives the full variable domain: DGGITQSPKYLFRKEGQNVTLSCEQNLNHDAMYWYRQDPGQGLRLIYYSQIVNDFQKGDIAEGYSVSREKKESFPLTVTSAQKNPTAFYLCASSATSGRTTYNEQFFGPGTRLTVL.

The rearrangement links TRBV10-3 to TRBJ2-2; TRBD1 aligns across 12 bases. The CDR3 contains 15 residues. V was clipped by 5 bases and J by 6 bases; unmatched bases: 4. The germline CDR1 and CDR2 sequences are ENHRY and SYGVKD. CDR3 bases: TGTGCCATCAGTTCCGGGACAGGGGGCTCCGGGGAGCTGTTTTTT. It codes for CAISSGTGGSGELFF.

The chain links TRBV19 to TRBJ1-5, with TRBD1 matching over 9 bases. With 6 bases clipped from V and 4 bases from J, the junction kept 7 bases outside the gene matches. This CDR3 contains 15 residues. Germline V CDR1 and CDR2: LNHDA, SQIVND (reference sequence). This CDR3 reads CASSERDRVNQPQHF. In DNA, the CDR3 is TGTGCCAGTAGCGAGAGGGACAGGGTAAATCAGCCCCAGCATTTT.

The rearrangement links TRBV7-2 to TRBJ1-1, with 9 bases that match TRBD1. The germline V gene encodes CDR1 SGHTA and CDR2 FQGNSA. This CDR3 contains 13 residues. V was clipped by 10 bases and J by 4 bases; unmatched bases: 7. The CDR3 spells CATRTGEGTEAFF. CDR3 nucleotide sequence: TGTGCCACCAGGACAGGGGAGGGCACTGAAGCTTTCTTT.

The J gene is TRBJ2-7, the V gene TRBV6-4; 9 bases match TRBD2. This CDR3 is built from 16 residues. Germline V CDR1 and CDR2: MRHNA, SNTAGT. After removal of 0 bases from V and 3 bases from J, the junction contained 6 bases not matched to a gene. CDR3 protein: CASSDSRASGDYEQYF. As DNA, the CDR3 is TGTGCCAGCAGTGACTCGAGGGCTAGCGGGGACTACGAGCAGTACTTC.

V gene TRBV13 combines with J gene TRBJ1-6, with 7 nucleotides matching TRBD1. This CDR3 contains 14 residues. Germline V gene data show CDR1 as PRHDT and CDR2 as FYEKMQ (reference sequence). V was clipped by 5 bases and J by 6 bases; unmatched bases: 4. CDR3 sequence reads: CASSRDSANSPLHF. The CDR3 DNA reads TGTGCCAGCAGCCGGGACAGTGCTAATTCACCCCTCCACTTT.

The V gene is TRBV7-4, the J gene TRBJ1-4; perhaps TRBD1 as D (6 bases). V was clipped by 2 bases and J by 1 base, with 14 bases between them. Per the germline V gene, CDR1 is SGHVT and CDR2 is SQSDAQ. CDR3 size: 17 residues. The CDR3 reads CASSLRGTGKTNEKLFF. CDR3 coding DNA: TGTGCCAGCAGCTTAAGGGGGACGGGGAAAACTAATGAAAAACTGTTTTTT.

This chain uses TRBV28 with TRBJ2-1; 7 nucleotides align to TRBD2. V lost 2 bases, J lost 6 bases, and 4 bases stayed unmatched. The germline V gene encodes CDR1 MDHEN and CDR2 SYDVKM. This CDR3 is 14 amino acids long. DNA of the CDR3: TGTGCCAGCAGTTTAACCGGGGGGAGCAATGAGCAGTTCTTC. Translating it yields CASSLTGGSNEQFF.

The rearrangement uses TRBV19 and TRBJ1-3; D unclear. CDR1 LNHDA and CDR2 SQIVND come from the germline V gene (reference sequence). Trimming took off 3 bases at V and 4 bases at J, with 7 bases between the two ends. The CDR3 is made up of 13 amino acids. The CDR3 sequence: CASSISVGNTIYF. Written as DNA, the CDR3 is TGTGCCAGTAGTATCTCGGTCGGAAACACCATATATTTT.

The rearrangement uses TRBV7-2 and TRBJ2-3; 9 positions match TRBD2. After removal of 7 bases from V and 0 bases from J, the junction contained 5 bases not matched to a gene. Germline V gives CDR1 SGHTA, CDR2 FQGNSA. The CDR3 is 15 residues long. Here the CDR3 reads CASTRLAESTDTQYF. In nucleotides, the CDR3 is TGTGCCAGCACCAGACTAGCGGAGAGCACAGATACGCAGTATTTT.

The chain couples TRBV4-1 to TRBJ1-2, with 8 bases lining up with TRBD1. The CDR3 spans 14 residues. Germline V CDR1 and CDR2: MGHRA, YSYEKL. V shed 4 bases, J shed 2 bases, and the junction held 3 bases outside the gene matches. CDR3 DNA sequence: TGCGCCAGCAGCCCTCGGACAGGGAACTATGGCTACACCTTC. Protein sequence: CASSPRTGNYGYTF.

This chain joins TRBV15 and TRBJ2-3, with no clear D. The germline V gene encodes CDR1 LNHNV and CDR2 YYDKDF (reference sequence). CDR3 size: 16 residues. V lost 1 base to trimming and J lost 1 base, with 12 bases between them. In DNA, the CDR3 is TGTGCCACCAGCAGAGGCCCGCCCCGGGGCACAGATACGCAGTATTTT. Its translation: CATSRGPPRGTDTQYF. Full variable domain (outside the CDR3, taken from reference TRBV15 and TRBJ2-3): DAMVIQNPRYQVTQFGKPVTLSCSQTLNHNVMYWYQQKSSQAPKLLFHYYDKDFNNEADTPDNFQSRRPNTSFCFLDIRSPGLGDTAMYLCATSRGPPRGTDTQYFGPGTRLTVL.

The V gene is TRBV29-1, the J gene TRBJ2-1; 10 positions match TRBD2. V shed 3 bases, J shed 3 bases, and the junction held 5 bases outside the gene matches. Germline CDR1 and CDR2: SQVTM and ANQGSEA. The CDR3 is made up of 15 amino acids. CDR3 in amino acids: CSVEASGRVYNEQFF. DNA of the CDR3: TGCAGCGTTGAGGCGAGCGGGAGGGTCTACAATGAGCAGTTCTTC.

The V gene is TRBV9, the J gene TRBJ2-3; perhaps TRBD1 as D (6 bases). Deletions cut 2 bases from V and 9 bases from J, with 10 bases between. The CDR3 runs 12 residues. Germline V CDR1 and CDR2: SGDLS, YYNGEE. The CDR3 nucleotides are TGTGCCAGCAGCGTCGACAGGAGCACGCAGTATTTT. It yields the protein CASSVDRSTQYF.

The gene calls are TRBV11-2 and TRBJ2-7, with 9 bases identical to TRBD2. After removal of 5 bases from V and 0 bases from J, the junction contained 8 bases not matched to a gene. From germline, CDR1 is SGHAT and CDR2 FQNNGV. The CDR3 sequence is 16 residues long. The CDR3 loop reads CASSHVTSGPSYEQYF. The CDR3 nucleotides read TGTGCCAGCAGCCACGTAACTAGCGGGCCCTCCTACGAGCAGTACTTC.

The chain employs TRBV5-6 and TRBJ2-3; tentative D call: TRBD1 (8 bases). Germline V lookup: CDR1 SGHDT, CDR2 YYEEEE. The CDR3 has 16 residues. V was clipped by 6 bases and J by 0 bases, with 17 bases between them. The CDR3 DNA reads TGTGCCAGCACCAACAGGGGGAGGGCTAGCACAGATACGCAGTATTTT. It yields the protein CASTNRGRASTDTQYF.

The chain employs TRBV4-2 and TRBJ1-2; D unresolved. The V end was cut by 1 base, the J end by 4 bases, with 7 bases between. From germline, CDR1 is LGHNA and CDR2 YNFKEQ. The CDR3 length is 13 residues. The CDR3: CASSQGRLYGYTF. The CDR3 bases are TGTGCCAGCAGCCAAGGGCGGCTCTATGGCTACACCTTC.

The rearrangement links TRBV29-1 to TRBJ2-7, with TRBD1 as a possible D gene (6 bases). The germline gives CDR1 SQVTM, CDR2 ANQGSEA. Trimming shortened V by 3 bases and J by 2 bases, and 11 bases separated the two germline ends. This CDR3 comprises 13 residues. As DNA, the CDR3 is TGCAGCGTTGATCAGGGGACCACCTACGAGCAGTACTTC. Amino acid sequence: CSVDQGTTYEQYF.

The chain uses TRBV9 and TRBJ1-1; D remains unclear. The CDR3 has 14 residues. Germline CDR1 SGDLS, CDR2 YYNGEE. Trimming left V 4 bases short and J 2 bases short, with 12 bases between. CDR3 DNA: TGTGCCAGCAGCTCGAGTGGGCAAAACACTGAAGCTTTCTTT. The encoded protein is CASSSSGQNTEAFF. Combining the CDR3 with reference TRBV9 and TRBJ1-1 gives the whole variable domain DSGVTQTPKHLITATGQRVTLRCSPRSGDLSVYWYQQSLDQGLQFLIQYYNGEERAKGNILERFSAQQFPDLHSELNLSSLELGDSALYFCASSSSGQNTEAFFGQGTRLTVV.

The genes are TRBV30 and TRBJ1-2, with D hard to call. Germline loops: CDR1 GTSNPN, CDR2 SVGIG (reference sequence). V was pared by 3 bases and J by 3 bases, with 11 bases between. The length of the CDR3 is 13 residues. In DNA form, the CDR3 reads TGTGCCTGGAGATTGAGGGCCGACTATGGCTACACCTTC. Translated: CAWRLRADYGYTF.

CDR3 region: CASSQGLGQGGKTQYF. For the CDR3, the DNA is TGTGCCAGCAGCCAAGGGTTGGGGCAGGGAGGAAAGACCCAGTACTTC. The chain has TRBV14 and TRBJ2-5; possibly TRBD2 for D (6 bases). CDR1 and CDR2 (germline): SGHDN, FVKESK. V lost 1 base to trimming and J lost 6 bases, with 18 bases between them. CDR3 length: 16 amino acids.

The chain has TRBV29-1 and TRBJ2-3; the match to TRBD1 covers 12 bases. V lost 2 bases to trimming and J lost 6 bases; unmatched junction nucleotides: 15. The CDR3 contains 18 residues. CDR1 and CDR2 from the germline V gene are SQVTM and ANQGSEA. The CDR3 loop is CSVEPGGLRDRGLDTQYF. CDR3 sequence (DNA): TGCAGCGTTGAACCCGGCGGACTCCGGGACAGGGGGCTTGATACGCAGTATTTT.

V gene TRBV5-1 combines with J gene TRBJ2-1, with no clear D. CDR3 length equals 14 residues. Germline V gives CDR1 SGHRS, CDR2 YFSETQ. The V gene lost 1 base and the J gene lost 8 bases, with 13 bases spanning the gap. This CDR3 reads CASSLLSIRDEQFF. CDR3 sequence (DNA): TGCGCCAGCAGCTTGCTATCTATTCGGGATGAGCAGTTCTTC.

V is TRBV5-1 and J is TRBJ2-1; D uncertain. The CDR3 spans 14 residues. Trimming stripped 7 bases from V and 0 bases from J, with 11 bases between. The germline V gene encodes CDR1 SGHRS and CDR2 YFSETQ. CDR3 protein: CASSPGSSYNEQFF. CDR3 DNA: TGCGCCAGCTCCCCGGGTAGCTCCTACAATGAGCAGTTCTTC.

The CDR3 nucleotides are TGTGCCAGCAGCTTGGTTGGGCAGCCCTTGAACACTGAAGCTTTCTTT. Its translation: CASSLVGQPLNTEAFF. The chain employs TRBV5-6 and TRBJ1-1, with D unresolved. Germline V gene data show CDR1 as SGHDT and CDR2 as YYEEEE. V was cut by 0 bases and J by 0 bases, with 12 bases left in between. There are 16 residues in the CDR3.